The 18 T cell receptor beta chains in this list originate from one sample, sequenced in a study of T cells in Graves' hyperthyroidism and ophthalmopathy (dated by TCRdb to the late 2010s). Library creation used multiplex PCR. For sequencing, an Illumina HiSeq 2000 was employed. Amplification of TCR beta CDR3 regions was carried out from RNA transcripts. The first round of RT-PCR for the TCR CDR3 was performed with the HTBI primer set and the Qiagen OneStep RT-PCR kit. TCRdb passed the public sequencing reads through fastp at Q25 and MiXCR, retaining productive beta sequences. For every CDR3 protein sequence, its rows merge into one entry that carries the most common genes and DNA. The sample table shows approximately 320,000 distinct CDR3 sequences, and approximately 16% are seen once. The top ten clonotypes cover roughly 33% of the sample. Sequencing used blood. These TCRs come from a man aged 25 to 45 with Graves' hyperthyroidism.

This clonotype has a count of ten or more. The rearrangement joins TRBV6-2 or TRBV6-3 to TRBJ2-7, with 10 bases fitting TRBD2. CDR3 length: 17 amino acids. V lost 0 bases and J lost 4; bases outside the gene matches: 9. The germline V gene has CDR1 MNHEY and CDR2 SVGEGT. The CDR3 DNA follows: TGTGCCAGCAGTTACTCCCAGGCTAGCGGGAGAGGGTACGAGCAGTACTTC. Translating it yields CASSYSQASGRGYEQYF.

This sequence joins TRBV20-1 and TRBJ2-2; D is perhaps TRBD2 (6 bases). V was cut by 5 bases and J by 4 bases, with 20 bases left in between. CDR1 and CDR2 from the germline V gene are DFQATT and SNEGSKA (reference sequence). The CDR3 spans 16 residues. The CDR3 DNA is TGCAGTGCTCCCCCCTCCAAGCGGGCCTCCACCGGGGAGCTGTTTTTT. Translation gives CSAPPSKRASTGELFF.

This clonotype has a count of ten or more. The V and J genes are TRBV10-3 and TRBJ2-1, with 9 nucleotides matching TRBD2. The V gene end was trimmed by 8 bases and the J gene end by 6 bases; junction bases not matched to a gene: 5. Germline CDR1 reads ENHRY; CDR2 reads SYGVKD. The CDR3 is made up of 13 amino acids. CDR3 bases: TGTGCCATCCCGGGCGGGAGGGTCAATGAGCAGTTCTTC. The encoded protein is CAIPGGRVNEQFF.

At least ten counts were recorded for this clonotype. The chain is built from TRBV7-6 and TRBJ2-2; TRBD2 matches at 9 bases. CDR3 size: 16 residues. The germline V gene has CDR1 SGHVS and CDR2 FNYEAQ. With 2 bases clipped from V and 2 bases from J, the junction kept 3 bases outside the gene matches. CDR3 in amino acids: CASSLRLAGNTGELFF. CDR3 nucleotide sequence: TGTGCCAGCAGCTTAAGGCTAGCGGGAAACACCGGGGAGCTGTTTTTT.

This clonotype was counted ten times or more. The chain has TRBV27 and TRBJ2-2, with D perhaps TRBD1 or TRBD2 (5 bases each). CDR1 MNHEY and CDR2 SMNVEV come from the germline V gene (reference sequence). Trimming took 4 bases from V and 6 from J, leaving 12 bases between them. The CDR3 has 14 residues. CDR3 sequence: CASSSPGTSGELFF. DNA of the CDR3: TGTGCCAGCAGTTCCCCCGGGACCTCCGGGGAGCTGTTTTTT.

The sample holds many counts of this clonotype. The J gene is TRBJ2-1, the V gene TRBV27, with 12 bases lining up with TRBD2. Losses at the gene ends were 5 bases for V and 7 bases for J; bases not matched to a gene: 6. The germline V gene encodes CDR1 MNHEY and CDR2 SMNVEV (reference sequence). CDR3 size: 15 residues. CDR3 protein: CASSHTSGRSNEQFF. DNA for the CDR3: TGTGCCAGCAGTCATACTAGCGGGAGGTCGAATGAGCAGTTCTTC.

V and J are TRBV9 and TRBJ2-3; D is possibly TRBD2 (6 bases). The germline V gene has CDR1 SGDLS and CDR2 YYNGEE. V was pared by 4 bases and J by 0 bases, with 12 bases between. CDR3 length: 15 amino acids. The CDR3: CASSPGGTSTDTQYF. The CDR3 DNA is TGTGCCAGCAGCCCAGGAGGGACTAGCACAGATACGCAGTATTTT.

The chain combines TRBV14 with TRBJ2-3; D unresolved. The CDR3 totals 14 residues. Germline V gives CDR1 SGHDN, CDR2 FVKESK. V was shortened by 8 bases and J by 4 bases, with 16 bases between the two germline ends. DNA of the CDR3: TGTGCCAGCTACGGTACGATCAATCCAGATACGCAGTATTTT. Its protein is CASYGTINPDTQYF. Full variable domain (remainder filled in from reference TRBV14 and TRBJ2-3): EAGVTQFPSHSVIEKGQTVTLRCDPISGHDNLYWYRRVMGKEIKFLLHFVKESKQDESGMPNNRFLAERTGGTYSTLKVQPAELEDSGVYFCASYGTINPDTQYFGPGTRLTVL.

This clonotype has only a few counts. CDR3 nucleotide sequence: TGTGCCAGCAGCGGGGGGGGGGGGAACACCGGGGAGCTGTTTTTT. It yields the protein CASSGGGGNTGELFF. The rearrangement links TRBV11-2 to TRBJ2-2; 7 nucleotides match TRBD2. Germline CDR1 is SGHAT and CDR2 is FQNNGV. The CDR3 is 15 amino acids. J gave up 1 base and V 5 bases, and 4 bases lay outside the gene matches.

This clonotype was seen a handful of times. The V gene is TRBV7-9, the J gene TRBJ2-7, with D possibly matching TRBD2 (6 bases). The V and J ends lost 5 bases and 0 bases respectively, with 20 bases between them. CDR1 SEHNR and CDR2 FQNEAQ come from the germline V gene (reference sequence). The CDR3 covers 17 residues. The CDR3 nucleotides are TGTGCCAGCAGCCCCCCTCTCGGAGGGAAGAGCTCCTACGAGCAGTACTTC. Translation: CASSPPLGGKSSYEQYF.

V gene TRBV24-1 combines with J gene TRBJ2-7, with D hard to call. With 2 bases removed from V and 3 bases from J, the gap between germline ends came to 7 bases. Germline V gene sequence: CDR1 KGHDR, CDR2 SFDVKD. The CDR3 length is 13 residues. The CDR3 DNA follows: TGTGCCACCAGTGATTCGGGCTACTACGAGCAGTACTTC. This gives the protein CATSDSGYYEQYF.

This clonotype was detected many times. V is TRBV28 and J is TRBJ2-3; 11 nucleotides line up with TRBD2. This CDR3 spans 17 amino acids. Per germline, CDR1 MDHEN and CDR2 SYDVKM. V dropped 9 bases and J dropped 1; count of bases not matched to a gene: 12. The CDR3, as DNA: TGTGCCAGTTCTATAGCGGGAGGGCCGAGCGGCACAGATACGCAGTATTTT. Its protein product is CASSIAGGPSGTDTQYF.

V usage is TRBV5-6 and J usage is TRBJ2-1; D uncertain. V was pared by 3 bases and J by 0 bases, with 13 bases between. The CDR3 is 16 amino acids. Per the germline V gene, CDR1 is SGHDT and CDR2 is YYEEEE. CDR3 DNA: TGTGCCAGCAGCTCCGCCTATCAGAGCTCCTACAATGAGCAGTTCTTC. Amino acid sequence: CASSSAYQSSYNEQFF.

This clonotype was picked up many times. V is TRBV11-2 and J is TRBJ2-7; TRBD1 is a possible D gene (6 bases). V lost 2 bases, J lost 3 bases, and 14 bases lay in between. The germline CDR1 and CDR2 sequences are SGHAT and FQNNGV. This CDR3 is 15 amino acids long. The CDR3 nucleotides read TGTGCCAGCAGCTTATTGGCAGGGGAGTTCTACGAGCAGTACTTC. Its protein is CASSLLAGEFYEQYF.

This CDR3 reads CASSEGDWQPQHF. The CDR3 coding sequence is TGTGCCAGCAGTGAAGGGGACTGGCAGCCCCAGCATTTT. This sequence joins TRBV6-1 and TRBJ1-5, with a possible D match to TRBD1 (5 bases). Germline V gene sequence: CDR1 MNHNS, CDR2 SASEGT. CDR3 length equals 13 residues. V was pared by 1 base and J by 7 bases, with 8 bases between.

This clonotype has more than one count but fewer than ten. This rearrangement joins TRBV9 to TRBJ1-1, with D uncertain. The CDR3 sequence is 13 residues long. Trimming took off 3 bases at V and 5 bases at J, with 11 bases between the two ends. Germline V lookup: CDR1 SGDLS, CDR2 YYNGEE. The CDR3 sequence is CASSAGGMTEAFF. The CDR3 DNA follows: TGTGCCAGCAGCGCGGGAGGGATGACTGAAGCTTTCTTT.

The rearrangement joins TRBV7-2 to TRBJ2-1; 10 positions match TRBD2. The CDR3 length is 14 residues. V gave up 9 bases and J gave up 0 bases; unmatched junction bases: 2. Germline lookup yields CDR1 SGHTA and CDR2 FQGNSA. Written as DNA, the CDR3 is TGTGCCAGATCTAGCGGGAGCTCCTACAATGAGCAGTTCTTC. Amino acids: CARSSGSSYNEQFF.

This clonotype occurred a few times. The chain carries TRBV7-8 and TRBJ1-1; D not resolved. The CDR3 totals 11 residues. The V gene's germline CDR1 is SGHVS and CDR2 FQNEAQ. Deletions cut 1 base from V and 11 bases from J, with 8 bases between. The CDR3 loop is CASSLGAYAFF. The CDR3 region has the DNA TGTGCCAGCAGCTTAGGCGCTTACGCTTTCTTT.